This TCR beta chain was profiled in a study of blood T cell repertoires in COVID-19. About the research overall: From T cells, B-cell-depleted T cells, or PBMCs came the material, which was cDNA or gDNA.

Under the authors' procedure: Cell counts per sample came from amplifying reference gene primers. The repertoire was sequenced with immunoSEQ multiplex PCR; TCRdb's copy has only in-frame clones and lacks some. V, J and clone size are taken as reported in that table, and D and trimming were inferred from the DNA itself. The data contain 470,000 or so clones, 80% to 90% of them singletons. Germline trimming cut 6 bases from V and 5 bases from J; bases unmatched to any gene: 15. The germline gives CDR1 SGHAT, CDR2 FQNNGV. The length of the CDR3 is 16 residues. The sample consisted of peripheral blood. This TCR was recovered from a woman in her 30s with acute or convalescent COVID-19. The J gene is TRBJ2-7, the V gene TRBV11-2; 8 bases line up with TRBD1. The DNA for the CDR3 is TGTGCCAGCAGTATGTTGAAAGGACAGGGAAGCCACGAGCAGTACTTC. Translation gives CASSMLKGQGSHEQYF.